The source of this T cell receptor (beta chain) is a study of T cells in women clearing cervical HPV infection. The germline V gene encodes CDR1 SGHRS and CDR2 YFSETQ. CDR3 length: 13 amino acids. Clones were sequenced by immunoSEQ multiplex PCR, and TCRdb holds only the in-frame ones, with some missing. Its listing shows 25,000 to 35,000 clones. Regarding this clone: The read terminates 3 residues ahead of where the CDR3 ends, so the germline J gene completes it.

The receptor was derived from a woman between 18 and 69 years old with a cervical HPV16 infection that either progressed to CIN3+ or cleared (not recorded which). The rearrangement uses TRBV5-1 and TRBJ1-2; 9 positions agree with TRBD1. Source material: blood buffy coat. CDR3: CASSPGTGTGYTF. Partial CDR3 DNA: TGCGCCAGCAGCCCGGGGACAGGGACAGGC.